This T cell receptor (beta chain) is drawn from a study of vaccination effects on CD4 cells after COVID-19. Overall study context: Post-vaccine sample collection fell at a median of 72 days after the second dose.

V gave up 7 bases and J gave up 7 bases, with 11 bases separating them. The CDR3 is 12 amino acids. TCRdb keeps only in-frame clones here, not all; method: immunoSEQ multiplex PCR. The table has about 16,000 clones, about three quarters seen once. After expansion with viral peptide pools in the ViraFEST assay, antigen-specific CD4+ T cells were sequenced. CD4+ T cell isolation took place after nine to eleven days of culture. Each participant was administered two doses of either the BNT162b2 or the mRNA-1273 vaccine. As regards this clone: Its antigen remains unidentified.

This clonotype was sampled from a human donor who received a COVID-19 vaccine. Material: CD4+ T cells from PBMCs cultured with HCoV-NL63 spike peptides, obtained after COVID-19 vaccination. The chain carries TRBV12-3 or TRBV12-4 and TRBJ1-5; unclear D gene. DNA for the CDR3: TGTGCCAGCACCCTTCCCCTGCAGCCCCAGCATTTT. Translated, it gives CASTLPLQPQHF.